This entry lists 5 T cell receptor beta chains sequenced from one sample in a study of human CD8 memory T cell subsets. UMI-labeled 5' RACE produced the TCR beta libraries. One entry per CDR3 protein, without DNA, is what TCRdb gives after re-calling the 5' RACE reads. The sample data list roughly 10,000 distinct CDR3 sequences. Sequencing was performed on CD8+ T cells from PBMCs. Receptors originate from a human donor in good health.

J is TRBJ2-5 and V is TRBV9; without DNA, the TCRdb call of TRBD2 cannot be checked. This CDR3 comprises 19 residues. Per germline, CDR1 SGDLS and CDR2 YYNGEE. Here the CDR3 reads CASSVEGRLRNIREETQYF.

V gene TRBV2 combines with J gene TRBJ2-3; TCRdb designates TRBD2, a call that cannot be tested without DNA. The CDR3 runs 13 residues. Germline V CDR1 and CDR2: SNHLY, FYNNEI. CDR3 residues: CASNIAGQDTQYF.

Its frequency marks this clonotype as medium-sized (0.01 to 0.1%). The chain joins TRBV12-5 to TRBJ2-5; as DNA is missing, the TRBD1 call by TCRdb cannot be tested. Germline V CDR1 and CDR2: LGHNT, FRNRAP. This CDR3 has 15 residues. CDR3: CASGLGTDNQETQYF. The whole variable domain, filled in from reference TRBV12-5 and TRBJ2-5, reads DARVTQTPRHKVTEMGQEVTMRCQPILGHNTVFWYRQTMMQGLELLAYFRNRAPLDDSGMPKDRFSAEMPDATLATLKIQPSEPRDSAVYFCASGLGTDNQETQYFGPGTRLLVL.

V is TRBV6-6 and J is TRBJ1-2; the D call from TCRdb, TRBD1, cannot be confirmed without DNA. CDR1 MNHNY and CDR2 SVGAGI come from the germline V gene (reference sequence). The CDR3 loop spans 14 amino acids. The CDR3: CASSPLQGLLGYTF.

This clonotype is called medium-sized (0.01 to 0.1%) based on its frequency. The chain recombines TRBV15 with TRBJ2-1; TCRdb picks TRBD1, but there is no DNA to check that call. The CDR3 is 16 amino acids. CDR1 LNHNV and CDR2 YYDKDF come from the germline V gene (reference sequence). The CDR3 here is CATSRDGTGDYNEQFF.